This T cell receptor (beta chain) is from a study of spatial heterogeneity in lung cancer. This clonotype showed up many times. Indicated time point: blood at routine non-recurrence follow-up after resection. The study sequenced unsorted whole RNA from tumor, nontumor lung or frozen PBMC. TCRdb reprocessed the 5' RACE reads via MiXCR and lists one record per CDR3 protein. Of about 30,000 distinct CDR3 sequences listed, about 6% were seen once; the top ten hold 22%. This CDR3 has 12 residues. Germline values: CDR1 MNHEY, CDR2 SVGEGT. V lost 8 bases and J lost 0, with 5 bases in between. This sample comprised PBMCs, obtained at follow-up. This clonotype originated in a male donor with early-stage non-small cell lung cancer. V usage is TRBV6-2 or TRBV6-3 and J usage is TRBJ1-3, with no clear D. CDR3 nucleotide sequence: TGTGCCAGCGAGAGCTCTGGAAACACCATATATTTT. Translating it yields CASESSGNTIYF.